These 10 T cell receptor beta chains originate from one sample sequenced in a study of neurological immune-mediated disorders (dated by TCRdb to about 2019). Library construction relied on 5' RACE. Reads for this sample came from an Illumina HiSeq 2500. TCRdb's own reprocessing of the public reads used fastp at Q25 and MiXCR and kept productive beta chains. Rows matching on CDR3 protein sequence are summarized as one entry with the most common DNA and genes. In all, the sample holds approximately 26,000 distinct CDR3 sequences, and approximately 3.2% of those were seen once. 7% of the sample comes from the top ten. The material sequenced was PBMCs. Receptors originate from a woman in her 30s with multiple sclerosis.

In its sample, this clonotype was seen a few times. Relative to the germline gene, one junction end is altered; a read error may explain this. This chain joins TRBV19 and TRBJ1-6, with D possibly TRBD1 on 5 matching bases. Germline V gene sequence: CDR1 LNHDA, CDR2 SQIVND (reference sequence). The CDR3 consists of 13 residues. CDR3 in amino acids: CASSMGTYSPLNF. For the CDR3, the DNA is TGTGCCAGTAGTATGGGGACGTATTCACCCCTCAACTTT. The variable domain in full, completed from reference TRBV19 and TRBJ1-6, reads DGGITQSPKYLFRKEGQNVTLSCEQNLNHDAMYWYRQDPGQGLRLIYYSQIVNDFQKGDIAEGYSVSREKKESFPLTVTSAQKNPTAFYLCASSMGTYSPLNFGNGTRLTVT.

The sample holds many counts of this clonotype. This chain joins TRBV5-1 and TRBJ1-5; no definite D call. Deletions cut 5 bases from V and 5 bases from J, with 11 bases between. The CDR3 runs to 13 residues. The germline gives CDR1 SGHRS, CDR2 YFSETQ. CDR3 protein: CASSAGPDQPQHF. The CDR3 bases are TGCGCCAGCAGTGCGGGCCCGGATCAGCCCCAGCATTTT.

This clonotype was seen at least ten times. The CDR3 DNA reads TGTGCCAGCAGCAAGACTAGCGGAGGGTACACAGATACGCAGTATTTT. It yields the protein CASSKTSGGYTDTQYF. The chain links TRBV7-2 to TRBJ2-3, with 9 bases fitting TRBD2. The CDR3 totals 16 residues. V lost 5 bases and J lost 2; bases outside the gene matches: 8. Germline V gene sequence: CDR1 SGHTA, CDR2 FQGNSA.

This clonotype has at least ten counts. The CDR3 nucleotides are TGCAGCGTAGCTGGGACAGGGGAATTTGGAGAGACCCAGTACTTC. Its translation: CSVAGTGEFGETQYF. V is TRBV29-1 and J is TRBJ2-5; the match to TRBD1 covers 10 bases. Trimming removed 6 bases from V and 4 bases from J; junction bases left unmatched: 11. The V gene's germline CDR1 is SQVTM and CDR2 ANQGSEA. This CDR3 is built from 15 residues.

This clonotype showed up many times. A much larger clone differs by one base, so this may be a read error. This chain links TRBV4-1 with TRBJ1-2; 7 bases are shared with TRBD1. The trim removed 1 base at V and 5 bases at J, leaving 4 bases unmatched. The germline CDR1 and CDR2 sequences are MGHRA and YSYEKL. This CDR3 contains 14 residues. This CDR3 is CASSQAKGAYGYTF. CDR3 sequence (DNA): TGCGCCAGCAGCCAAGCAAAGGGGGCGTATGGCTACACCTTC.

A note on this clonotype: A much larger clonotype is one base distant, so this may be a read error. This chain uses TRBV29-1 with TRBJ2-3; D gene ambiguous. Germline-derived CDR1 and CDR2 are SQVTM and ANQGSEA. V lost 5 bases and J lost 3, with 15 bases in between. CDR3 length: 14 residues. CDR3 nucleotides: TGCAGCGTTCCCGGAAAAGGGAAGACAGATACGCAGTATTTT. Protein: CSVPGKGKTDTQYF.

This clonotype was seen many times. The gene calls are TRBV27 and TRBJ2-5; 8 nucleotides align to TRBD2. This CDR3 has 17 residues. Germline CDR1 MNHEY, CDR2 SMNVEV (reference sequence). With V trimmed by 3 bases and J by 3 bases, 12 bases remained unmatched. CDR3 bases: TGTGCCAGCAGTTTCCCGCTAGCGGGCCCAAGGGAAGAGACCCAGTACTTC. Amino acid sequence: CASSFPLAGPREETQYF.

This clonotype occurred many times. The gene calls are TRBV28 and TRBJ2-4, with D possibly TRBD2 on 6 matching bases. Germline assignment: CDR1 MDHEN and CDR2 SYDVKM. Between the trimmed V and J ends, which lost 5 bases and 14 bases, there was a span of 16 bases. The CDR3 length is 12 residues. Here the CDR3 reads CASSIQPGLKYF. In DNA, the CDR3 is TGTGCCAGCAGTATTCAACCGGGACTTAAGTACTTC.

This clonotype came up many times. Here the CDR3 reads CASSITAGQNEQFF. In nucleotides, the CDR3 is TGCGCCAGCAGCATAACAGCCGGGCAGAATGAGCAGTTCTTC. This chain connects TRBV5-1 to TRBJ2-1; the D is unclear. The CDR3 contains 14 residues. In germline, CDR1 is SGHRS, CDR2 YFSETQ. Trimming pared 4 bases from V and 7 bases from J, leaving 15 bases between.

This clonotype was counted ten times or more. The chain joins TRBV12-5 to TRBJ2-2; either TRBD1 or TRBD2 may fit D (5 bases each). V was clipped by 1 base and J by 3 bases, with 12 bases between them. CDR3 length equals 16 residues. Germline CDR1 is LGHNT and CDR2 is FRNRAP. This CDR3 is CASGLDRGEYTGELFF. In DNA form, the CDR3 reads TGTGCTAGTGGTTTGGACCGGGGCGAATACACCGGGGAGCTGTTTTTT.